Following are 16 T cell receptor beta chains from one sample sequenced in a study of response to subunit inactivated influenza vaccine. TCRdb fed the RT-PCR reads into MiXCR, producing one record per CDR3 protein. The sample carries about 780,000 distinct CDR3 sequences, approximately 18% recorded once. Material: PBMCs from blood, obtained 5 days after vaccination. These receptors came from a man aged 45-65 years who received an inactivated influenza vaccine.

The chain links TRBV7-9 to TRBJ2-1; TRBD2 might be the D (6 bases). Germline CDR1 is SEHNR and CDR2 is FQNEAQ (reference sequence). There are 13 residues in the CDR3. Trimming took 3 bases from V and 10 from J, leaving 13 bases between them. CDR3 in amino acids: CASSFRTSPEQFF. The CDR3 coding sequence is TGTGCCAGCAGCTTTCGTACTAGCCCCGAGCAGTTCTTC.

The chain links TRBV20-1 to TRBJ1-1; no clear D. The germline V and J ends were trimmed by 2 bases and 0 bases, with 7 bases remaining between them. CDR1 DFQATT and CDR2 SNEGSKA come from the germline V gene (reference sequence). The CDR3 runs 13 residues. The CDR3 loop reads CSARQVMNTEAFF. In DNA form, the CDR3 reads TGCAGTGCTAGACAGGTGATGAACACTGAAGCTTTCTTT.

This clonotype has a handful of counts. The chain is built from TRBV6-2 or TRBV6-3 and TRBJ1-1, with 7 bases fitting TRBD1. Germline V gives CDR1 MNHEY, CDR2 SVGEGT. This CDR3 region has 13 residues. V was pared by 8 bases and J by 7 bases, with 10 bases of the junction left unmatched. This CDR3 is CASGPGTAFEAFF. Written as DNA, the CDR3 is TGTGCCAGCGGACCCGGGACAGCCTTTGAAGCTTTCTTT.

This clonotype was counted a few times. The chain is built from TRBV14 and TRBJ2-7; unclear D gene. Germline CDR1 and CDR2: SGHDN and FVKESK. The CDR3 is made up of 15 amino acids. The ends were cut back, 0 bases at V and 0 bases at J, with 9 bases in the middle. The chain's CDR3 is CASSQDPVASYEQYF. CDR3 bases: TGTGCCAGCAGCCAAGACCCCGTCGCCTCCTACGAGCAGTACTTC.

A few counts support this clonotype. The chain couples TRBV5-1 to TRBJ2-7, with D unresolved. The CDR3 spans 14 residues. V dropped 2 bases and J dropped 2 bases, with 11 bases sitting between them. CDR1 and CDR2 from the germline V gene are SGHRS and YFSETQ. The CDR3 loop reads CASSFLGVTYEQYF. In DNA form, the CDR3 reads TGCGCCAGCAGCTTTCTTGGGGTCACCTACGAGCAGTACTTC. The variable domain in full, completed from reference TRBV5-1 and TRBJ2-7, reads KAGVTQTPRYLIKTRGQQVTLSCSPISGHRSVSWYQQTPGQGLQFLFEYFSETQRNKGNFPGRFSGRQFSNSRSEMNVSTLELGDSALYLCASSFLGVTYEQYFGPGTRLTVT.

The V call is TRBV28, the J call TRBJ2-2; TRBD1 is a possible D gene (6 bases). Germline assignment: CDR1 MDHEN and CDR2 SYDVKM. Between the trimmed V and J ends, which lost 2 bases and 1 base, there was a span of 8 bases. The CDR3 has 15 amino acids. In nucleotides, the CDR3 is TGTGCCAGCAGTTTACCAGGGGAGAACACCGGGGAGCTGTTTTTT. This sequence encodes CASSLPGENTGELFF.

The rearrangement links TRBV11-2 to TRBJ2-5; D gene ambiguous. Germline assignment: CDR1 SGHAT and CDR2 FQNNGV. V was pared by 6 bases and J by 5 bases, with 19 bases between. The CDR3 is made up of 15 amino acids. In DNA, the CDR3 is TGTGCCAGCAGTTCCCGGACCAAAGGACGGGAGACCCAGTACTTC. It codes for CASSSRTKGRETQYF.

The chain carries TRBV24-1 and TRBJ2-5; no reliable D call. Germline V gene sequence: CDR1 KGHDR, CDR2 SFDVKD. CDR3 length: 16 residues. V gave up 1 base and J gave up 1 base, with 12 bases separating them. The CDR3 region is CATSDFQGTGQETQYF. DNA of the CDR3: TGTGCCACCAGTGATTTCCAAGGCACCGGCCAAGAGACCCAGTACTTC.

The table lists this clonotype with a count of one. No conserved phenylalanine or tryptophan ends this CDR3, so it is likely a read error. V usage is TRBV20-1 and J usage is TRBJ2-3; no clear D gene. CDR3 length: 15 residues. V lost 0 bases to trimming and J lost 2 bases, with 12 bases between them. CDR1 is DFQATT, CDR2 SNEGSKA, per germline (reference sequence). The DNA for the CDR3 is TGCAGTGCTAGAGAGTCGAGAACAGTCACAGATACGCAGTATTAT. Its protein product is CSARESRTVTDTQYY.

This clonotype was seen more than once but under ten times. This chain links TRBV12-3 or TRBV12-4 with TRBJ2-1; 7 bases are a match to TRBD2. The length of the CDR3 is 15 residues. With 6 bases clipped from V and 7 bases from J, the junction kept 12 bases outside the gene matches. The CDR3 DNA reads TGTGCCAGCAGATTGGTCCTAGCGGCACTGAATGAGCAGTTCTTC. The encoded protein is CASRLVLAALNEQFF.

The CDR3 protein is CSVNMGGRGTGELFF. CDR3 nucleotides: TGCAGCGTAAATATGGGGGGACGCGGCACCGGGGAGCTGTTTTTT. The rearrangement links TRBV29-1 to TRBJ2-2; D may be TRBD2 (6 bases). The germline gives CDR1 SQVTM, CDR2 ANQGSEA. V was pared by 6 bases and J by 4 bases, with 18 bases between. The CDR3 has 15 amino acids.

V and J are TRBV20-1 and TRBJ2-7; 7 bases are a match to TRBD2. The CDR3 covers 13 residues. The germline gives CDR1 DFQATT, CDR2 SNEGSKA (reference sequence). Trimming at V came to 2 bases and at J to 5 bases, leaving 6 bases not matched to a gene. This CDR3 is CSARSVAGDEQYF. The CDR3, as DNA: TGCAGTGCTAGATCGGTGGCGGGAGACGAGCAGTACTTC.

In its sample, this clonotype was seen many times. V and J are TRBV7-2 and TRBJ2-7; TRBD2 is a possible D gene (5 bases). The V and J ends lost 3 bases and 0 bases respectively, with 9 bases between them. This CDR3 comprises 14 residues. Germline V gene lookup returns CDR1 SGHTA and CDR2 FQGNSA. The CDR3 sequence is CASSFVGSSYEQYF. In DNA form, the CDR3 reads TGTGCCAGCAGCTTTGTGGGGAGCTCCTACGAGCAGTACTTC.

The rearrangement joins TRBV2 to TRBJ2-2, with D unclear. V lost 5 bases and J lost 3, with 16 bases in between. In germline, CDR1 is SNHLY, CDR2 FYNNEI. The CDR3 is 16 amino acids. The CDR3 DNA is TGTGCCAGCAGTAGGTCACCAGTCCAAGACACCGGGGAGCTGTTTTTT. Translation: CASSRSPVQDTGELFF.

This clonotype was seen more than once but under ten times. This chain joins TRBV5-1 and TRBJ2-1, with 9 positions matching TRBD2. With 2 bases clipped from V and 7 bases from J, the junction kept 7 bases outside the gene matches. The V gene's germline CDR1 is SGHRS and CDR2 YFSETQ. The CDR3 contains 15 residues. CDR3: CASSLGLAQHNEQFF. The CDR3 coding sequence is TGCGCCAGCAGCTTAGGACTAGCGCAACATAATGAGCAGTTCTTC.

A few counts support this clonotype. The chain recombines TRBV11-2 with TRBJ2-4, with 8 bases lining up with TRBD1. CDR1 and CDR2 (germline): SGHAT, FQNNGV. The CDR3 spans 15 residues. Trimming cost V 6 bases and J 0 bases; bases outside gene matches: 4. The CDR3 region is CASSRQGLAKNIQYF. CDR3 bases: TGTGCCAGCAGTCGACAGGGGCTAGCCAAAAACATTCAGTACTTC.